The present T cell receptor (beta chain) was sequenced within a study of early T cells in non-severe SARS-CoV-2 infection (dated by TCRdb to about 2021). Context from the whole study: Bulk RNA from unsorted whole blood was used for TCR sequencing, so alpha and beta chains could not be paired. Study-level results and caveats: VDJdb matching was skewed toward anti-spike CD8 responses, so virus-specific expansions were likely underestimated and private and CD4 specificities were missed.

This clonotype was recorded a few times. Its antigen remains unidentified. Per-base qualities were not stored, and no clone one base away is much larger. Preparation of the library involved 5' RACE. TCRdb shows the sequencer as NextSeq 500. To correct for sequencing error and PCR bias, the TCR library protocol tagged individual cDNA molecules with unique molecular identifiers. Both TCR alpha and beta chains were sequenced, and tight co-correlation was observed between alpha and beta sequence abundances in each sample. The published analysis was carried out like this. Decombinator V4 was used to annotate the V gene, J gene and CDR3 of the TCR sequences. TCRs were defined as expanded if a significant change between any two time points was detected under a Poisson model with p below 0.0001. TCR abundances were normalised to the total number of TCRs sequenced per sample and expressed as counts per million. VDJdb, accessed on 1 November 2021, was searched for TCRs annotated for CMV, EBV and SARS-CoV-2, and TCRs annotated for more than one antigen were excluded. TCRdb trimmed public reads at Q25 via fastp, called clones via MiXCR and kept in-frame beta chains. Rows with one shared CDR3 protein collapse into an entry with the most common genes and DNA. These V and J calls derive from TCRdb rather than the authors' analysis. The sample table records 35,000 to 45,000 distinct CDR3 sequences; 6% to 7.5% of these occur just once. The top ten clonotypes cover about 22% of the sample.

Set within a cohort of healthcare workers in London, UK, this nested case-control study involved weekly PCR testing of nasopharyngeal swabs along with blood sampling. Between 23 and 31 March 2020, the week of the UK lockdown, healthcare workers were enrolled and then followed up weekly for as long as 16 weeks. Material: whole blood, obtained at baseline. The receptor was derived from an adult who was a healthcare worker with PCR-confirmed SARS-CoV-2 infection or an uninfected control (not recorded which).

The CDR3 protein is CSALTSGRADSYNEQFF. The DNA reads as follows: TGCAGTGCTCTGACTAGCGGGAGGGCCGATTCCTACAATGAGCAGTTCTTC. The chain is assembled from TRBV20-1 and TRBJ2-1; 14 bases in the junction line up with TRBD2. Trimming removed 5 bases from V and 1 base from J; the gene matches leave 7 bases unexplained. CDR1 and CDR2 are read off the germline V gene (reference sequence) as DFQATT and SNEGSKA. From its cysteine to its phenylalanine, the CDR3 spans 17 amino acids. Just the 51-base CDR3 DNA is kept, in frame starting at base 1.